One sample yielded the 27 T cell receptor beta chains listed below, sequenced in a study of cytomegalovirus exposure and HLA in healthy donors. Both 60 Vbeta primers and 13 Jbeta primers went into the PCR. Libraries were prepared by immunoSEQ multiplex PCR; TCRdb keeps only in-frame clonotypes and omits some of them. The profile shows around 260,000 clones, under 90% of them singletons. The sequencing sample was made of PBMCs. These receptors were collected from a girl aged 2 to 10 in good health and CMV-seronegative.

The chain recombines TRBV12-5 with TRBJ1-2; 10 positions match TRBD1. J lost 7 bases, V lost 5 bases, and 10 bases had no gene match. Germline CDR1 LGHNT, CDR2 FRNRAP. This CDR3 spans 15 amino acids. CDR3 sequence (DNA): TGTGCTAGTGGTGTCTCCGGGACAGGGGAGGGTGGCTACACCTTC. This translates into CASGVSGTGEGGYTF.

Turning to this clone: Germline and junction disagree at one end, which may indicate a read error. The V gene is TRBV7-9, the J gene TRBJ2-6; TRBD1 agrees at 9 bases. Germline CDR1 is SEHNR and CDR2 is FQNEAQ (reference sequence). The CDR3 is made up of 16 amino acids. The DNA for the CDR3 is TGTTCCAGCAGTCCCGGGACAGGGCCCGGGGCCAACGTCCTGACTTTC. It encodes CSSSPGTGPGANVLTF.

The CDR3 DNA follows: TGTGCCAGCTCACCAGTTTCGTGGGACAGGATTCAAGATAATTCACCCCTCCACTTT. This sequence encodes CASSPVSWDRIQDNSPLHF. The rearrangement links TRBV18 to TRBJ1-6, with 8 nucleotides matching TRBD1. Germline V gene data show CDR1 as KGHSH and CDR2 as LQKENI. Germline trimming cut 2 bases from V and 5 bases from J; bases unmatched to any gene: 14. The CDR3 sequence is 19 residues long.

This clone was seen just once. This chain joins TRBV7-2 and TRBJ2-1; 7 positions match TRBD1. The CDR3 loop spans 15 amino acids. CDR1 is SGHTA and CDR2 is FQGNSA in the germline V gene. V shed 1 base, J shed 6 bases, and the junction held 6 bases outside the gene matches. Here the CDR3 DNA reads TGTGCCAGCAGCTTAGTTAGGGGGCTGTCCAATGAGCAGTTCTTC. Amino acid sequence: CASSLVRGLSNEQFF. Looking up the rest from reference TRBV7-2 and TRBJ2-1 gives the full variable domain: GAGVSQSPSNKVTEKGKDVELRCDPISGHTALYWYRQSLGQGLEFLIYFQGNSAPDKSGLPSDRFSAERTGGSVSTLTIQRTQQEDSAVYLCASSLVRGLSNEQFFGPGTRLTVL.

Written as DNA, the CDR3 is TGTGCCAGCAGCAAAGGGGGCTCCGGGGACTATGGCTACACCTTC. Amino acids: CASSKGGSGDYGYTF. This chain joins TRBV9 and TRBJ1-2, with TRBD1 matching over 7 bases. Germline CDR1 and CDR2: SGDLS and YYNGEE. CDR3 size: 15 residues. J lost 3 bases, V lost 4 bases, and 9 bases had no gene match.

This chain links TRBV4-1 with TRBJ1-6; D might be TRBD1 (6 bases). The germline V and J ends were trimmed by 0 bases and 3 bases, with 12 bases remaining between them. CDR1 and CDR2 (germline): MGHRA, YSYEKL. The CDR3 spans 17 residues. The CDR3 loop is CASSQETGLGYNSPLHF. In DNA, the CDR3 is TGCGCCAGCAGCCAAGAGACAGGATTGGGCTATAATTCACCCCTCCACTTT.

The chain joins TRBV28 to TRBJ2-7; 12 bases align to TRBD2. The CDR3 has 17 amino acids. The germline gives CDR1 MDHEN, CDR2 SYDVKM. V shed 5 bases, J shed 2 bases, and the junction held 10 bases outside the gene matches. Written as DNA, the CDR3 is TGTGCCAGCAGTCCGGCGACTAGCGGGGGTCCCGCCTACGAGCAGTACTTC. It codes for CASSPATSGGPAYEQYF.

This clone appeared once. CDR3 residues: CATSSIAGGSSQFF. The CDR3 DNA sequence: TGTGCCACCAGCAGCATAGCGGGGGGGAGTTCGCAGTTCTTC. V gene TRBV15 combines with J gene TRBJ2-1; 11 bases agree with TRBD2. This CDR3 spans 14 amino acids. V trimming: 3 bases; J trimming: 12 bases; junction bases outside the gene matches: 7. The germline gives CDR1 LNHNV, CDR2 YYDKDF (reference sequence).

This clone was counted only a few times. The chain links TRBV19 to TRBJ2-3; TRBD2 aligns across 9 bases. Trimming took 6 bases from V and 0 from J; bases not matched to a gene: 7. The CDR3 extends over 16 amino acids. The V gene's germline CDR1 is LNHDA and CDR2 SQIVND (reference sequence). The CDR3 loop is CASRIASGDSTDTQYF. Written as DNA, the CDR3 is TGTGCCAGTAGGATCGCTAGCGGGGATAGCACAGATACGCAGTATTTT.

The chain employs TRBV6-6 and TRBJ2-3; 8 bases are shared with TRBD1. The junction had 8 bases not matched to a gene; V was cut back by 4 bases and J by 5 bases. This CDR3 region has 15 residues. Germline loops: CDR1 MNHNY, CDR2 SVGAGI (reference sequence). CDR3 region: CASSLDRGRVDTQYF. DNA for the CDR3: TGTGCCAGCAGTTTAGACAGGGGTCGTGTAGATACGCAGTATTTT.

The chain combines TRBV27 with TRBJ2-1, with D possibly being TRBD2 (5 bases). CDR3 size: 12 residues. V gave up 5 bases and J gave up 8 bases, with 10 bases separating them. Germline V gene sequence: CDR1 MNHEY, CDR2 SMNVEV (reference sequence). This chain's CDR3 is CASSGTRHEQFF. The DNA for the CDR3 is TGTGCCAGCAGTGGTACTAGGCATGAGCAGTTCTTC.

In its sample, this clone was seen once. This rearrangement joins TRBV19 to TRBJ1-2; D unresolved. The CDR3 is 15 residues long. Germline V gene lookup returns CDR1 LNHDA and CDR2 SQIVND (reference sequence). V was shortened by 5 bases and J by 7 bases, with 20 bases between the two germline ends. The CDR3 here is CASSPSPGWQSGYTF. The CDR3 region has the DNA TGTGCCAGTAGTCCAAGCCCGGGGTGGCAGAGTGGCTACACCTTC.

A note on this clone: The sample holds other DNA sequences that translate to the same CDR3. This chain connects TRBV5-1 to TRBJ1-5; 11 nucleotides align to TRBD1. J lost 4 bases, V lost 3 bases, and 3 bases had no gene match. This CDR3 region has 15 residues. In germline, CDR1 is SGHRS, CDR2 YFSETQ. The CDR3 nucleotides read TGCGCCAGCAGCTCGGGACAGGGGGATAATCAGCCCCAGCATTTT. This gives the protein CASSSGQGDNQPQHF.

The CDR3 DNA reads TGTGCCAGCAGCACGAACGCGGCCCAACAAGAGACCCAGTACTTC. Translation: CASSTNAAQQETQYF. The V and J genes are TRBV9 and TRBJ2-5; unclear D gene. This CDR3 has 15 residues. Deletions cut 4 bases from V and 2 bases from J, with 15 bases between. The germline gives CDR1 SGDLS, CDR2 YYNGEE.

The chain employs TRBV6-1 and TRBJ1-1; a possible D gene is TRBD1 (5 bases). The CDR3 has 14 residues. V lost 6 bases, J lost 1 base, and 12 bases lay in between. Germline V gives CDR1 MNHNS, CDR2 SASEGT. CDR3 amino acids: CASRPQGGNTEAFF. The CDR3 coding sequence is TGTGCCAGCAGGCCTCAGGGAGGGAACACTGAAGCTTTCTTT.

V gene TRBV28 combines with J gene TRBJ2-5; 10 bases align to TRBD2. Germline CDR1 is MDHEN and CDR2 is SYDVKM. The CDR3 covers 13 residues. The junction had 5 bases not matched to a gene; V was cut back by 10 bases and J by 3 bases. Here the CDR3 reads CAILGLAEETQYF. The DNA of the CDR3 is TGTGCCATCCTTGGACTAGCGGAAGAGACCCAGTACTTC.

This chain uses TRBV14 with TRBJ2-4; D perhaps matches TRBD1 (5 bases). The CDR3 totals 15 residues. V shed 0 bases and J shed 2 bases, with 8 bases lying between them. Germline V lookup: CDR1 SGHDN, CDR2 FVKESK. CDR3 sequence reads: CASSQDPGSKNIQYF. In nucleotides, the CDR3 is TGTGCCAGCAGCCAAGATCCAGGGTCCAAAAACATTCAGTACTTC.

This clone was recorded only once. This chain connects TRBV2 to TRBJ1-4; tentative D call: TRBD1 (6 bases). CDR3 size: 15 residues. V lost 5 bases and J 7 bases, leaving 17 bases between the germline ends. In germline, CDR1 is SNHLY, CDR2 FYNNEI. The CDR3 DNA reads as TGTGCCAGCAGTAGGATACAAGGACAGATTGAAAAACTGTTTTTT. Protein: CASSRIQGQIEKLFF.

CDR3 region: CSVEDQLARGYEQYF. The CDR3 DNA sequence: TGCAGCGTTGAAGATCAACTAGCGCGAGGTTACGAGCAGTACTTC. This chain joins TRBV29-1 and TRBJ2-7; 7 nucleotides line up with TRBD2. The germline V gene encodes CDR1 SQVTM and CDR2 ANQGSEA. CDR3 size: 15 residues. The ends lost 0 bases at V and 4 bases at J; junction bases unmatched: 9.

V and J are TRBV27 and TRBJ2-1; 14 nucleotides align to TRBD2. The CDR3 is 14 residues long. Germline CDR1 and CDR2: MNHEY and SMNVEV (reference sequence). V was clipped by 6 bases and J by 9 bases; unmatched bases: 4. CDR3 sequence reads: CASRQTSGRAEQFF. Written as DNA, the CDR3 is TGTGCCAGCAGGCAGACTAGCGGGAGGGCTGAGCAGTTCTTC.

The chain recombines TRBV2 with TRBJ2-1, with D perhaps matching TRBD2 (6 bases). Germline V CDR1 and CDR2: SNHLY, FYNNEI. Trimming took off 6 bases at V and 1 base at J, with 13 bases between the two ends. CDR3 length: 15 residues. CDR3 residues: CASSETSKSYNEQFF. The CDR3 nucleotides are TGTGCCAGCAGCGAAACTAGCAAGTCCTACAATGAGCAGTTCTTC.

The V and J genes are TRBV2 and TRBJ2-7, with TRBD1 matching 9 bases. CDR1 is SNHLY and CDR2 is FYNNEI in the germline V gene. The trim removed 5 bases at V and 2 bases at J, leaving 10 bases unmatched. This CDR3 has 16 residues. CDR3 protein: CASSNPGTGTTYEQYF. CDR3 sequence (DNA): TGTGCCAGCAGTAACCCCGGGACAGGGACTACCTACGAGCAGTACTTC.

V and J are TRBV5-1 and TRBJ1-1; maybe TRBD1 (6 bases). Germline CDR1 SGHRS, CDR2 YFSETQ. The CDR3 is 13 amino acids. Between the trimmed V and J ends, which lost 0 bases and 6 bases, there was a span of 9 bases. The CDR3 sequence is CASSLGSGAEAFF. The CDR3 DNA is TGCGCCAGCAGCTTGGGTTCAGGGGCTGAAGCTTTCTTT.

The J gene is TRBJ2-7, the V gene TRBV10-1; D perhaps matches TRBD2 (5 bases). V shed 3 bases and J shed 7 bases, with 19 bases lying between them. The CDR3 runs to 15 residues. The germline gives CDR1 WNHNN, CDR2 SYGVQD (reference sequence). Written as DNA, the CDR3 is TGCGCCAGCAGTGACGTGATGAACTCCCGGAGGGAGCAGTACTTC. Its protein product is CASSDVMNSRREQYF.

The DNA of the CDR3 is TGTGCCATCAGGAGTTCAGAGGTCCCAAATTCACCCCTCCACTTT. It specifies CAIRSSEVPNSPLHF. The chain joins TRBV10-3 to TRBJ1-6; D remains unclear. Germline V gives CDR1 ENHRY, CDR2 SYGVKD. The V end was cut by 6 bases, the J end by 7 bases, with 16 bases between. The CDR3 consists of 15 residues.

As concerns this clone: This CDR3 is also generated by other DNA sequences in the sample. CDR3 sequence (DNA): TGTGCCAGCTCACCGGGACAGGGGAATCAGCCCCAGCATTTT. Its protein is CASSPGQGNQPQHF. This chain links TRBV18 with TRBJ1-5; 10 bases align to TRBD1. In germline, CDR1 is KGHSH, CDR2 LQKENI. Trimming at V came to 3 bases and at J to 4 bases, leaving 0 bases not matched to a gene. This CDR3 comprises 14 residues.

This chain connects TRBV7-2 to TRBJ1-2; D might be TRBD1 (6 bases). Trimming left V 1 base short and J 1 base short, with 10 bases between. This CDR3 is built from 15 residues. The germline V gene encodes CDR1 SGHTA and CDR2 FQGNSA. Here the CDR3 reads CASSLVGTLNYGYTF. CDR3 DNA: TGTGCCAGCAGCTTAGTGGGGACACTTAACTATGGCTACACCTTC.